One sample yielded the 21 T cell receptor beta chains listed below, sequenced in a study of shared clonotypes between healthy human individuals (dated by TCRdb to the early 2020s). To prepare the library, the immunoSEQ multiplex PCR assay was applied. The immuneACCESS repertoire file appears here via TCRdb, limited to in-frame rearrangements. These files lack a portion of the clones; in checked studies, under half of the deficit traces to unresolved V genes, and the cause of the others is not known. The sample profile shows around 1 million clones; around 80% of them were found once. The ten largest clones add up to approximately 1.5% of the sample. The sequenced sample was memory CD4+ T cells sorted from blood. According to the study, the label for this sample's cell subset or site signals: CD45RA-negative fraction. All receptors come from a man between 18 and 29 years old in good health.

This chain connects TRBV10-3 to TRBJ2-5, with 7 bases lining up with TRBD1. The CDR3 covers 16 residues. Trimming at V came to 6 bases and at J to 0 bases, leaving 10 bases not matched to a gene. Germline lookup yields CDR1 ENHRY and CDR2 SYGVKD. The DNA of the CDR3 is TGTGCCATCAGCTTACCTATCGACAGGGACCAAGAGACCCAGTACTTC. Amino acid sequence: CAISLPIDRDQETQYF.

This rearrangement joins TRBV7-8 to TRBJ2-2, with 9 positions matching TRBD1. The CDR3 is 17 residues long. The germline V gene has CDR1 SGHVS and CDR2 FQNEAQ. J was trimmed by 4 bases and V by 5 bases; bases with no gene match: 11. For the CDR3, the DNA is TGTGCCAGCAGCCCACCCATTGGGACAGGGCCCACCGGGGAGCTGTTTTTT. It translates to CASSPPIGTGPTGELFF.

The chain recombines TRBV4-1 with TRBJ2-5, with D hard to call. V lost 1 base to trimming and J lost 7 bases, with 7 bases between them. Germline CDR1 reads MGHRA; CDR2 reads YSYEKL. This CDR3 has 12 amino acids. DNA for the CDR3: TGCGCCAGCAGCCAAGGGTGGGGGACCCAGTACTTC. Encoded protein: CASSQGWGTQYF.

The CDR3 protein is CASSLNSPGGTGELFF. The CDR3, as DNA: TGTGCCAGCAGCTTAAACTCTCCAGGGGGCACCGGGGAGCTGTTTTTT. The V call is TRBV7-2, the J call TRBJ2-2; 7 nucleotides match TRBD1. The CDR3 runs to 16 residues. J was trimmed by 4 bases and V by 2 bases; bases with no gene match: 7. Germline CDR1 SGHTA, CDR2 FQGNSA.

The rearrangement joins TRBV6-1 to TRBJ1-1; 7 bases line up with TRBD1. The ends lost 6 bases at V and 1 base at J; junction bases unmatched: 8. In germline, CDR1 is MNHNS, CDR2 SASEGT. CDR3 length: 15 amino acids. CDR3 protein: CASSGRQGTNTEAFF. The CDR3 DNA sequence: TGTGCCAGCAGCGGTCGACAGGGAACGAACACTGAAGCTTTCTTT.

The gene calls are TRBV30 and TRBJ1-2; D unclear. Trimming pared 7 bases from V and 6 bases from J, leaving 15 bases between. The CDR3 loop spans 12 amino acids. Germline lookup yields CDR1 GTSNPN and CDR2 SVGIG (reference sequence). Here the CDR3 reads CALRDRYNGYTF. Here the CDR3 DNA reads TGTGCCTTGCGAGACCGTTATAATGGCTACACCTTC.

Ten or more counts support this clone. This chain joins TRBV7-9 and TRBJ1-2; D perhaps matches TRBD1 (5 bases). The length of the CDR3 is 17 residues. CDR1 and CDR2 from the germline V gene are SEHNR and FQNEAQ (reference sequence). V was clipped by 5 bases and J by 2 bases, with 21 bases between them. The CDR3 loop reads CASSPSALTEENYGYTF. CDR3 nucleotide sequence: TGTGCCAGCAGCCCGTCAGCCTTGACAGAGGAGAACTATGGCTACACCTTC.

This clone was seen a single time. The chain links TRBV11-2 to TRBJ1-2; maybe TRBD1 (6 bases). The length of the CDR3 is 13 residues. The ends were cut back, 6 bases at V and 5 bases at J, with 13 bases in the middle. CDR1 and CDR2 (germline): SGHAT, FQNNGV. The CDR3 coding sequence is TGTGCCAGCAGTCGTACAGGGAAATATGGCTACACCTTC. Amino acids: CASSRTGKYGYTF.

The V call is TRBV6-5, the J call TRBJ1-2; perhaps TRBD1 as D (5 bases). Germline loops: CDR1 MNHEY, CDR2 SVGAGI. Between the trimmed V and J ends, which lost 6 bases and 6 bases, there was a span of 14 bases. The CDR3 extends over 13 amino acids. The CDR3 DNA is TGTGCCAGCAGCCTGGGACCGCGTAATGGCTACACCTTC. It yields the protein CASSLGPRNGYTF.

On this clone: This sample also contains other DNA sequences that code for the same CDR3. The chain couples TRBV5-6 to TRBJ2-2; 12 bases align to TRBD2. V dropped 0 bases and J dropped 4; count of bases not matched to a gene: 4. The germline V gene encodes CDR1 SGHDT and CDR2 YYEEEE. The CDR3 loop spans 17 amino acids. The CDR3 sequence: CASSLGLAGGGTGELFF. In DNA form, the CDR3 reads TGTGCCAGCAGCTTGGGGCTAGCGGGAGGGGGCACCGGGGAGCTGTTTTTT.

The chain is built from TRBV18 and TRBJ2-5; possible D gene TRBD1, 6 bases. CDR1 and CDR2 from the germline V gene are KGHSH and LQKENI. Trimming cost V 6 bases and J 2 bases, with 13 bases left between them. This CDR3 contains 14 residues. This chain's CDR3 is CASSMGATQETQYF. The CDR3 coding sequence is TGTGCCAGCTCTATGGGGGCTACGCAAGAGACCCAGTACTTC.

The CDR3 sequence is CASHGLASINYEQYF. The CDR3 DNA reads as TGTGCCAGCCATGGACTAGCCAGTATAAACTACGAGCAGTACTTC. The genes are TRBV21-1 and TRBJ2-7; the D call in the table, TRBD2, was not verified against the DNA. TRBV21-1 is designated a pseudogene. The CDR3 covers 15 residues.

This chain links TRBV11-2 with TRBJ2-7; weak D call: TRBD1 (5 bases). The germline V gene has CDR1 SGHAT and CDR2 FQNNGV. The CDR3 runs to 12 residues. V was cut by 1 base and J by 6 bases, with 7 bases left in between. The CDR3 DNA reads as TGTGCCAGCAGCTTAGGGGGCGGCGAGCAGTACTTC. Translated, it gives CASSLGGGEQYF.

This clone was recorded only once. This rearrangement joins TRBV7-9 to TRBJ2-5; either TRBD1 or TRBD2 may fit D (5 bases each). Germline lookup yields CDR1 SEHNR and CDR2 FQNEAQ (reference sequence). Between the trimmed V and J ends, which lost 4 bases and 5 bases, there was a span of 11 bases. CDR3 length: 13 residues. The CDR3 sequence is CASSSQWGETQYF. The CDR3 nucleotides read TGTGCCAGCAGCTCACAGTGGGGGGAGACCCAGTACTTC.

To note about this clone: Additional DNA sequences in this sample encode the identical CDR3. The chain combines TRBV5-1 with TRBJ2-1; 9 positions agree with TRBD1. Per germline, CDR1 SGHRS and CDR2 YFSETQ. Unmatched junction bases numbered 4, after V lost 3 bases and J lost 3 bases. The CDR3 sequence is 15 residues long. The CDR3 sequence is CASSSGTGSYNEQFF. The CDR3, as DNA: TGCGCCAGCAGCTCCGGGACAGGGAGCTACAATGAGCAGTTCTTC.

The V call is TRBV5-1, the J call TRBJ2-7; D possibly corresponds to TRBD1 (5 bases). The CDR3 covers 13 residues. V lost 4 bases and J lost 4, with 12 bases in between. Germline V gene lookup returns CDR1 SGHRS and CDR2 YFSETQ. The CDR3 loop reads CASSPSQGYEQYF. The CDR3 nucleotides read TGCGCCAGCAGCCCATCCCAGGGATACGAGCAGTACTTC.

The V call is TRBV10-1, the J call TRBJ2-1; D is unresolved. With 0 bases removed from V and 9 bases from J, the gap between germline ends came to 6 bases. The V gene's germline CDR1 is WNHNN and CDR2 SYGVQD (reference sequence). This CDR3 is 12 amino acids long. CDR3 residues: CASSESGGEQFF. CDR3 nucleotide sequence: TGCGCCAGCAGTGAGTCGGGCGGTGAGCAGTTCTTC.

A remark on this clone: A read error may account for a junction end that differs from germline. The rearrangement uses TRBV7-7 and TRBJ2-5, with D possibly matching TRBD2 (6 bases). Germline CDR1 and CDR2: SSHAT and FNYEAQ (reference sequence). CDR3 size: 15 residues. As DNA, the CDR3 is TGTGCTAGCAGTCCTAGCGACTCAAATCGGGAGACCCAGTACTTC. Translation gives CASSPSDSNRETQYF.

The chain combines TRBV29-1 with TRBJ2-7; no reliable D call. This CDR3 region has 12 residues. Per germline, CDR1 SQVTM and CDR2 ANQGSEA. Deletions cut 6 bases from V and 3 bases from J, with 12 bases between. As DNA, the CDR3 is TGCAGCGTCGATCCGTCCGGCTACGAGCAGTACTTC. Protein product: CSVDPSGYEQYF.

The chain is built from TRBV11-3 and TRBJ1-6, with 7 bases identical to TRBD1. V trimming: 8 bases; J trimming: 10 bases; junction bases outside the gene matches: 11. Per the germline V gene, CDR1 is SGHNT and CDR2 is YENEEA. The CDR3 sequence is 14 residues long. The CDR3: CASGGSPGGSPLHF. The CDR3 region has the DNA TGTGCCAGCGGGGGGAGCCCAGGGGGATCACCCCTCCACTTT.

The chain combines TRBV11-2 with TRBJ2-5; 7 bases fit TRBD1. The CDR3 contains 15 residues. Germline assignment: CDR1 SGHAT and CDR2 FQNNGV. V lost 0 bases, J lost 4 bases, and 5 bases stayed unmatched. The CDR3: CASSLDGYRGETQYF. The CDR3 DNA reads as TGTGCCAGCAGCTTAGATGGGTACAGGGGAGAGACCCAGTACTTC.